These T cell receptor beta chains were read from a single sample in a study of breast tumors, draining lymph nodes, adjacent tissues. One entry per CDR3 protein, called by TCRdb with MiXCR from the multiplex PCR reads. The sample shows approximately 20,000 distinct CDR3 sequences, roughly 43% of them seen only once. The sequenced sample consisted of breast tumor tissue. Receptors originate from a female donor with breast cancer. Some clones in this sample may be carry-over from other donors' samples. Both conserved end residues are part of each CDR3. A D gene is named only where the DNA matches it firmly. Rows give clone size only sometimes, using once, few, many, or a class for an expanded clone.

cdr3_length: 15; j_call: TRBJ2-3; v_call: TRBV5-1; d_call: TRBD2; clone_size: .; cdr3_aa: CASSAGTSGPDTQYF; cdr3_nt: TGCGCCAGCAGCGCCGGGACTAGCGGACCAGATACGCAGTATTTT
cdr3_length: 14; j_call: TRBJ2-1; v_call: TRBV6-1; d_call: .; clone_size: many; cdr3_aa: CASSEVGSYNEQFF; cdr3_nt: TGTGCCAGCAGTGAAGTTGGCTCCTACAATGAGCAGTTCTTC
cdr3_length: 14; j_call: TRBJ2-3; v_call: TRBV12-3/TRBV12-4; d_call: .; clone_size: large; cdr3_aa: CASSLTEYTDTQYF; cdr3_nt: TGTGCCAGCAGCTTGACCGAATACACAGATACGCAGTATTTT
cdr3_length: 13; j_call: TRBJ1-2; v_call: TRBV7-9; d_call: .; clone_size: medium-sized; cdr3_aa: CASSGLGRNGYTF; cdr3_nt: TGTGCCAGCAGCGGCCTGGGACGGAATGGCTACACCTTC
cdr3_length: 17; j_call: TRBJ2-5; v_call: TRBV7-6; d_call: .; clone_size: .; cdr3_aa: CASSSVSGIEGAETQYF; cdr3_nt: TGTGCCAGCAGCTCAGTATCCGGGATAGAAGGGGCGGAGACCCAGTACTTC
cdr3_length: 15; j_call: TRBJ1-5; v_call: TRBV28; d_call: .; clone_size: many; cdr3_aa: CASSGIRQGSQPQHF; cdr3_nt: TGTGCCAGCAGTGGCATCCGGCAGGGTAGTCAGCCCCAGCATTTT
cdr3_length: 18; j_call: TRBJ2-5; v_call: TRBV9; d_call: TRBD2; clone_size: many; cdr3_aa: CASSVGLRGLAGGETQYF; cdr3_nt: TGTGCCAGCAGCGTAGGTCTTCGCGGGCTAGCGGGGGGGGAGACCCAGTACTTC
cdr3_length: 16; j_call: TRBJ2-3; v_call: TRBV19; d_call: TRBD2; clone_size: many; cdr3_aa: CASSIGWGGRTDTQYF; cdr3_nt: TGTGCCAGTAGTATCGGTTGGGGCGGGAGGACAGATACGCAGTATTTT
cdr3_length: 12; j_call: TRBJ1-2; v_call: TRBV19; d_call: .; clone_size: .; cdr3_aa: CASSTGMWGYTF; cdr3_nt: TGTGCCAGTAGTACAGGGATGTGGGGCTACACCTTC
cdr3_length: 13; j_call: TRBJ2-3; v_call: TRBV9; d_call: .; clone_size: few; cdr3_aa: CASSVGGADTQYF; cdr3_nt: TGTGCCAGCAGCGTTGGTGGGGCAGATACGCAGTATTTT
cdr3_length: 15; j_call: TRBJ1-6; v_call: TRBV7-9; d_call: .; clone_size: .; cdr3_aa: CASSLGVDTNSPLHF; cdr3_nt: TGTGCCAGCAGCTTAGGTGTAGACACGAATTCACCCCTCCACTTT
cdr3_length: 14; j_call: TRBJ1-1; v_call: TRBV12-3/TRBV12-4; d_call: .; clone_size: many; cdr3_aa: CASSRQLSHTEAFF; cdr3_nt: TGTGCCAGCAGTCGACAGCTTTCCCACACTGAAGCTTTCTTT
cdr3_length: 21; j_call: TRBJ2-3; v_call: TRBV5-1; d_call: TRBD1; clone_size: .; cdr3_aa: CASSPKQNANTGTGWTDTQYF; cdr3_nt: TGCGCCAGCAGCCCCAAACAGAACGCGAACACCGGGACAGGGTGGACAGATACGCAGTATTTT
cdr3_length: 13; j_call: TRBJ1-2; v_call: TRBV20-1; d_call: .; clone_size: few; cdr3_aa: CSASSRPSRGYTF; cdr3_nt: TGCAGTGCCAGTAGTAGGCCGTCCCGAGGCTACACCTTC
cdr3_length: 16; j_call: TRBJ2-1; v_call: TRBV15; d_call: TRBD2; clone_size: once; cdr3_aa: CATSSDYSTSGVGEFF; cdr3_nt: TGTGCCACCAGCAGTGATTATTCGACTAGCGGGGTAGGGGAGTTCTTC
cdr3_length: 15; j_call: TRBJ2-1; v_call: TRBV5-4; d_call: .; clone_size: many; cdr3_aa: CASSHRTKTYNEQFF; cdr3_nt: TGTGCCAGCAGTCACAGGACAAAGACCTACAATGAGCAGTTCTTC
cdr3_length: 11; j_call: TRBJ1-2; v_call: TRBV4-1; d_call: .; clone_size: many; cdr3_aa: CASAGGHGYTF; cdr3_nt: TGCGCCTCGGCGGGGGGCCATGGCTACACCTTC
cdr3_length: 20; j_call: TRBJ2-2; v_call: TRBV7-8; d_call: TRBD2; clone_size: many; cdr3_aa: CASKWGPGLAGGANTGELFF; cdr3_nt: TGTGCCAGCAAATGGGGACCGGGACTAGCGGGAGGGGCGAACACCGGGGAGCTGTTTTTT
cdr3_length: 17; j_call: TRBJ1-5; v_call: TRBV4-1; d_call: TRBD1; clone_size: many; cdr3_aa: CASSQDYVQGFIGTQHF; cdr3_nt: TGCGCCAGCAGCCAAGATTATGTACAGGGGTTCATAGGGACCCAGCATTTT
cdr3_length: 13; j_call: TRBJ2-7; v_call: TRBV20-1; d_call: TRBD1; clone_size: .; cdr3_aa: CSASRGQTYEQYF; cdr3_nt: TGCAGTGCTAGTCGGGGACAGACCTACGAGCAGTACTTC
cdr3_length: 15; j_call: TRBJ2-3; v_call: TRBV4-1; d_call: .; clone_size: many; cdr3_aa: CASSPYRVWTDTQYF; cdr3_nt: TGCGCCAGCAGCCCATACAGGGTGTGGACAGATACGCAGTATTTT
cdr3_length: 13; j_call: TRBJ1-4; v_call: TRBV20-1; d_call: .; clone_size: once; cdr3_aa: CSAIRQANEKLFF; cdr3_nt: TGCAGTGCTATACGCCAGGCGAATGAAAAACTGTTTTTT
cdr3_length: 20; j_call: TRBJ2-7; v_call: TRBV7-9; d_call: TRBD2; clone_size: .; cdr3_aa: CASSPQGRGTSGRVSYEQYF; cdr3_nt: TGTGCCAGCAGCCCTCAAGGTCGGGGGACTAGCGGGAGAGTAAGTTACGAGCAGTACTTC
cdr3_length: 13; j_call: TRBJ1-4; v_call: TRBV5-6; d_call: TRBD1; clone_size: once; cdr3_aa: CASSSDRTEKPFF; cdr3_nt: TGTGCCAGCAGCTCGGACAGGACTGAAAAACCGTTTTTT
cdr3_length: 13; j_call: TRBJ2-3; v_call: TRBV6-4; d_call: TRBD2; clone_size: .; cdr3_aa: CASQAGSTDTQYF; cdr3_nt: TGTGCCAGCCAAGCGGGGAGCACAGATACGCAGTATTTT
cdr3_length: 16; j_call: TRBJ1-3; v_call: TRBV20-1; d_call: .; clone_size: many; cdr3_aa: CSARETGKVSGNTIYF; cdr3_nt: TGCAGTGCTAGGGAAACAGGGAAAGTCTCTGGAAACACCATATATTTT
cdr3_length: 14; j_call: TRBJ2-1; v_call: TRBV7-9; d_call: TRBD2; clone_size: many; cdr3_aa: CASSLLAGDNEQFF; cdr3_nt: TGTGCCAGCAGCCTACTAGCGGGGGACAATGAGCAGTTCTTC
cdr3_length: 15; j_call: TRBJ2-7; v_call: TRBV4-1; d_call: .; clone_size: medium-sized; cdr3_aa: CASSHGTSAWEEQYF; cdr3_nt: TGCGCCAGCAGCCACGGGACCTCCGCTTGGGAAGAGCAGTACTTC
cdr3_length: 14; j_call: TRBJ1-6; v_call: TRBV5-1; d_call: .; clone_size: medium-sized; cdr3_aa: CASRRGPSQATLHF; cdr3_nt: TGCGCCAGCCGTAGAGGGCCCTCTCAAGCGACCCTCCACTTT